This entry lists 4 T cell receptor beta chains sequenced from one sample in a study of vaccination effects on CD4 cells after COVID-19. Investigators separated out CD4+ T cells once around nine days of culture had passed. Repertoires were generated with immunoSEQ multiplex PCR, while TCRdb's copy carries only in-frame clones and drops some. The sample includes around 35,000 clones, around 79% seen only once; the top ten take 3%. Antigens for these TCRs are unknown. The sequencing used CD4+ T cells from PBMCs cultured without peptide, collected before COVID-19 vaccination. The receptor set was obtained from a human donor who received a COVID-19 vaccine.

The J gene is TRBJ2-7, the V gene TRBV30; 12 positions match TRBD1. CDR3 length equals 14 residues. The J segment lost 1 base and the V segment lost 3 bases, leaving 1 base of the junction unmatched. CDR1 and CDR2 from the germline V gene are GTSNPN and SVGIG (reference sequence). The CDR3 coding sequence is TGTGCCTGGAGGGGACAGGGGGCGTCCTACGAGCAGTACTTC. Encoded protein: CAWRGQGASYEQYF.

CDR3 amino acids: CASSHDRGHGPTNEKLFF. The CDR3 DNA follows: TGTGCCAGCAGCCACGACAGGGGGCACGGGCCAACTAATGAAAAACTGTTTTTT. This chain connects TRBV5-6 to TRBJ1-4; 10 bases match TRBD1. CDR1 and CDR2 from the germline V gene are SGHDT and YYEEEE. The V segment lost 4 bases and the J segment 0 bases; nucleotides outside the gene matches: 9. CDR3 length: 18 residues.

This sequence joins TRBV18 and TRBJ1-2, with TRBD1 as a possible D gene (6 bases). Germline assignment: CDR1 KGHSH and CDR2 LQKENI. The CDR3 contains 13 residues. Trimming shortened V by 3 bases and J by 5 bases, and 10 bases separated the two germline ends. Written as DNA, the CDR3 is TGTGCCAGCTCACCTGGACAGATTTATGGCTACACCTTC. Residues: CASSPGQIYGYTF. The variable domain in full, with the rest retrieved from reference TRBV18 and TRBJ1-2, is NAGVMQNPRHLVRRRGQEARLRCSPMKGHSHVYWYRQLPEEGLKFMVYLQKENIIDESGMPKERFSAEFPKEGPSILRIQQVVRGDSAAYFCASSPGQIYGYTFGSGTRLTVV.

The gene calls are TRBV19 and TRBJ2-2; D is perhaps TRBD1 (6 bases). The CDR3 is 13 residues long. Germline values: CDR1 LNHDA, CDR2 SQIVND (reference sequence). Deletions cut 7 bases from V and 4 bases from J, with 10 bases between. CDR3 loop: CASTTGRTGELFF. The CDR3 nucleotides read TGTGCCAGTACCACAGGGCGCACCGGGGAGCTGTTTTTT.